This entry describes one T cell receptor beta chain. Its specific antigen is unknown. No much larger clone is present one base from it, and per-base qualities are unavailable. According to the study, the label for this sample's time point signals: patch test 3, about 24 weeks after DPC sensitization. The treatment or condition label corresponds to: therapeutic diphenylcyclopropenone sensitization with weekly scalp DPC. Unfractionated whole blood was collected in Tempus Blood RNA tubes, and total RNA was extracted from that blood. At every patch-test visit, the blood draw took place before the patch test was put on. Patients were considered eligible if aged 18 to 70, diagnosed with alopecia and deemed suitable for DPC therapy, and patients were excluded if pregnant. Reading the germline V gene gives CDR1 MNHEY and CDR2 SVGEGT. The CDR3 runs 16 amino acids, cysteine and phenylalanine included. The kept DNA is CDR3 alone, 48 bases in frame from the first base. V is cut back by 0 bases and J by 4 bases, with 5 bases in the junction unmatched.

Receptor libraries were prepared by RACE. The reads were generated on a NextSeq 500. Library preparation attached unique molecular identifiers to individual cDNA molecules for quantitative, reproducible TCR counting. Processing in the source paper ran as follows. Samples had a median of approximately 96,000 TCRs, with a range from roughly 20,000 to 690,600. The Decombinator software suite was used to annotate the V, J and CDR3 of the TCR reads. To make PS versus PT1 abundance plots, every sample was subsampled to the same number of TCRs (28,000). Expanded TCRs were defined as absent before sensitization and observed at least eight times at the 2-week time point. TCRdb passed the public sequencing reads through fastp at Q25 and MiXCR, retaining productive beta sequences. When rows share a CDR3 protein, they turn into one entry using the most common DNA and genes. In this record, the V and J calls reflect TCRdb's handling and not the investigators' own analysis. A total of 40,000 or so distinct CDR3 sequences appear in this sample, 10% to 15% of them only once. The top ten clones comprise 2% to 2.5% of the sample.

This record belongs to a study of human T cells and chemical hapten exposure (dated by TCRdb to 2020 to 2023). Regarding the complete study: For sensitization, 2% DPC in acetone was applied to a roughly 2 cm by roughly 2 cm area of upper inner arm skin. Throughout the study period of approximately 23 weeks, patients also received therapeutic DPC doses to the scalp every week. Patch tests used Finn chambers with 0.01% DPC on the upper back, scored after 6 days by International Contact Dermatitis Research Group standards. Alopecia areata with under or over 50% scalp involvement, alopecia totalis and alopecia universalis were represented in the patient cohort, which was mostly female. Libraries were pooled for sequencing, and variation in per-sample TCR yields was attributed mainly to small differences in library volumes within the pool. In alopecia patients, the study followed how the peripheral blood TCR repertoire changed in vivo over primary and secondary sensitization to diphenylcyclopropenone (DPC), a hapten. Blood was sampled from patients pre-sensitization (week 0) and at 2, 6 and about 24 weeks after DPC sensitization. Blood for TCR sequencing was provided by twenty-nine alopecia patients at one to four time points (pre-sensitization, 2, 6 and 24 weeks). Both TCR alpha and TCR beta chains were sequenced from each blood RNA sample. Results and caveats for the whole study, not just this receptor: Because all patients had alopecia, a presumed autoimmune disease, the immune response of the patients might differ from that of healthy individuals. DPC sensitization did not change the number of TCRs with a frequency above 1 in 1000, and there was no evidence of changes in global repertoire structure. After repeated subsampling, the strength of the expansion versus patch-test correlation and the threshold at which it became significant changed. A positive correlation was found between the number of PT1 expanded TCRs and patch test score, with significance reached at thresholds 8, 16 and 32 but not 4. Significantly more large CDR3 similarity clusters were formed by expanded TCRs than by pre-sensitization or healthy control sets, consistent with antigen-driven responses.

This specimen consisted of whole blood, obtained in connection with sensitization to the hapten diphenylcyclopropenone (DPC). This chain is built from TRBV6-2 or TRBV6-3 and TRBJ2-2; TRBD1 aligns with 7 central bases. This clonotype originated in a woman in her thirties or forties with alopecia areata. Some clones in this sample may be carry-over from other donors' samples. The CDR3 in this case is CASSYSSGTVTGELFF. The DNA sequence reads TGTGCCAGCAGTTACTCATCCGGGACAGTCACCGGGGAGCTGTTTTTT.